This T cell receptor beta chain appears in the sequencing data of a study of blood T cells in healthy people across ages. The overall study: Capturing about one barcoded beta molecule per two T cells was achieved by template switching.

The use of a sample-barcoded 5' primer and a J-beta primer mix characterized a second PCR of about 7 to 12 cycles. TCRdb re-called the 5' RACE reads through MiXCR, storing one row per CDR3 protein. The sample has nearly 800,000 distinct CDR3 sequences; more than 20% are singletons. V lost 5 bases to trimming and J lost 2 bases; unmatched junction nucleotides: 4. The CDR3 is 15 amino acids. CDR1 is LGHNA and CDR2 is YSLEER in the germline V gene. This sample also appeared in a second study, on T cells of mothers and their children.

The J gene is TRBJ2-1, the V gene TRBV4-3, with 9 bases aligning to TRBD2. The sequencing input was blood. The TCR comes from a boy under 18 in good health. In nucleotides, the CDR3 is TGCGCCAGCAGCGCCGGACTAGCGACCTACAATGAGCAGTTCTTC. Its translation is CASSAGLATYNEQFF.